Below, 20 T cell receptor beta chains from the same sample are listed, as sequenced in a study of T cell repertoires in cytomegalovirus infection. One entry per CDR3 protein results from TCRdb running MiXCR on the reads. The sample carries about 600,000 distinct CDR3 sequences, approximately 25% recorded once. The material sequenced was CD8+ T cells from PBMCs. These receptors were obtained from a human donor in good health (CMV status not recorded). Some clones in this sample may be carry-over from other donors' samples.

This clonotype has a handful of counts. The chain's CDR3 is CASSFRGLDNEQFF. The CDR3 DNA reads TGTGCCAGCAGCTTCAGGGGATTAGACAATGAGCAGTTCTTC. The chain joins TRBV7-9 to TRBJ2-1, with D perhaps matching TRBD1 (6 bases). This CDR3 is built from 14 residues. V lost 3 bases and J lost 5, with 11 bases in between. Germline-derived CDR1 and CDR2 are SEHNR and FQNEAQ (reference sequence).

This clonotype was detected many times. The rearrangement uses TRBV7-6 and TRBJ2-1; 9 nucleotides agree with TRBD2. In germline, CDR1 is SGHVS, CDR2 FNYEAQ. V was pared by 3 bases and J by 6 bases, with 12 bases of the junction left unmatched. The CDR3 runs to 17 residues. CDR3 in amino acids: CASSLTSGYGSSNEQFF. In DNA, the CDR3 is TGTGCCAGCAGCTTGACTAGCGGATATGGGTCTTCCAATGAGCAGTTCTTC.

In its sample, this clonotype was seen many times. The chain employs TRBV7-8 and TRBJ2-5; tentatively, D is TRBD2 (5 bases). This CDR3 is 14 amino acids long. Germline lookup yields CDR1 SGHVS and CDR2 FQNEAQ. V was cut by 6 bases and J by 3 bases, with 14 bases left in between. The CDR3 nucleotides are TGTGCCAGCAGTAGGAGGCAGCCGGAAGAGACCCAGTACTTC. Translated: CASSRRQPEETQYF.

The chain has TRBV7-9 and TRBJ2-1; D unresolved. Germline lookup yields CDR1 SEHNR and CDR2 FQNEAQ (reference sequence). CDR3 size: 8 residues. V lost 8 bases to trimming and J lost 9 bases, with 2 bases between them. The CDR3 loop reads CASPEQFF. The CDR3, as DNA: TGTGCCAGCCCTGAGCAGTTCTTC.

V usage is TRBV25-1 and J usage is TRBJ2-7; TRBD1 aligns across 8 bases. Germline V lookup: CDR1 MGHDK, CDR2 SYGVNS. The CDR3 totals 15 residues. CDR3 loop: CVSSVRQGPSYEQYV. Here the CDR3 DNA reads TGTGTCAGCAGTGTACGACAGGGGCCTTCCTACGAGCAGTACGTC.

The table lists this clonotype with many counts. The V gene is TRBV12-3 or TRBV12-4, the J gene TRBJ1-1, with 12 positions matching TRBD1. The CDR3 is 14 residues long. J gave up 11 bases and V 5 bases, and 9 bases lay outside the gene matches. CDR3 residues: CASSLSRDRGPAFF. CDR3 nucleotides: TGTGCCAGCAGTCTAAGCCGGGACAGGGGGCCTGCTTTCTTT.

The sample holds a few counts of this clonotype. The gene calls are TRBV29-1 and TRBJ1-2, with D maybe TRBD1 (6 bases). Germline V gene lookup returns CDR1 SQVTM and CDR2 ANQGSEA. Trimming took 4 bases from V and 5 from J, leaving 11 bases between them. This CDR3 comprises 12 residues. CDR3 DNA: TGCAGCGTTGCCGGGACAACATATGGCTACACCTTC. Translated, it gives CSVAGTTYGYTF.

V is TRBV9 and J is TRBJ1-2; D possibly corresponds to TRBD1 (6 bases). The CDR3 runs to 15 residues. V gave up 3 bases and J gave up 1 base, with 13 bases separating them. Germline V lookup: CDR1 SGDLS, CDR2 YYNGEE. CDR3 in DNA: TGTGCCAGCAGCGACCGCGGACAGCTTAACTATGGCTACACCTTC. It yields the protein CASSDRGQLNYGYTF.

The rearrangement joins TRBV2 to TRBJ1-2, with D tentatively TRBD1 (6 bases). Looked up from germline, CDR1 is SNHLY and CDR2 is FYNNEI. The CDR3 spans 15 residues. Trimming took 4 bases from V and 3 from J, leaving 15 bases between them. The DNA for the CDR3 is TGTGCCAGCAGTGCCCGATGGGGGCCGGACTATGGCTACACCTTC. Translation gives CASSARWGPDYGYTF.

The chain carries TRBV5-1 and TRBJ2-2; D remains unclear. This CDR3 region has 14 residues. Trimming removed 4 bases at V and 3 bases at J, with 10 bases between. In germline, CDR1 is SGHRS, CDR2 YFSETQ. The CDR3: CASSGLGYTGELFF. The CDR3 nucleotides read TGCGCCAGCAGCGGGCTCGGGTACACCGGGGAGCTGTTTTTT.

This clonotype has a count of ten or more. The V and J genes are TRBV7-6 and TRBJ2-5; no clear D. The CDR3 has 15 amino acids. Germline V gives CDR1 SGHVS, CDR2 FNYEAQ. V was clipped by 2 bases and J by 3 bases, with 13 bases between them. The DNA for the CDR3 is TGTGCCAGCAGCTTAACCTCCGGCCAAAAAGAGACCCAGTACTTC. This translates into CASSLTSGQKETQYF.

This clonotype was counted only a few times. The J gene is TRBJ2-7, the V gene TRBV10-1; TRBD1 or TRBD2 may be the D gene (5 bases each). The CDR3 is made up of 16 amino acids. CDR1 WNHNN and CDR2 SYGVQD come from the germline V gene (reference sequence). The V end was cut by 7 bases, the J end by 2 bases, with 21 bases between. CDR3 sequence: CASTNSSGPQAYEQYF. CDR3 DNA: TGCGCCAGCACCAACTCATCGGGACCCCAGGCCTACGAGCAGTACTTC.

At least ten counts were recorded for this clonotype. The CDR3 nucleotides read TGTGCCAGCACCCCCGACAGGATCTCCTACAATGAGCAGTTCTTC. Translation: CASTPDRISYNEQFF. The rearrangement links TRBV6-6 to TRBJ2-1, with D tentatively TRBD1 (6 bases). CDR3 size: 15 residues. Per the germline V gene, CDR1 is MNHNY and CDR2 is SVGAGI (reference sequence). Trimming took off 7 bases at V and 0 bases at J, with 13 bases between the two ends.

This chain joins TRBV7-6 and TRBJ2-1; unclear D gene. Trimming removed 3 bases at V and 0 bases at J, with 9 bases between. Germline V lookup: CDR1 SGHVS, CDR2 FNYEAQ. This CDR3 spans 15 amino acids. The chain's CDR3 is CASSFLSSSYNEQFF. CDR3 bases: TGTGCCAGCAGCTTCTTATCAAGCTCCTACAATGAGCAGTTCTTC.

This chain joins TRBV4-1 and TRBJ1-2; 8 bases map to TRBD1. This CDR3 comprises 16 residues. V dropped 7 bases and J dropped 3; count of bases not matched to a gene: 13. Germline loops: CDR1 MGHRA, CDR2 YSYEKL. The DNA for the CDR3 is TGCGCCAGCACCATAGAACCGGGACAGGAACACTATGGCTACACCTTC. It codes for CASTIEPGQEHYGYTF.

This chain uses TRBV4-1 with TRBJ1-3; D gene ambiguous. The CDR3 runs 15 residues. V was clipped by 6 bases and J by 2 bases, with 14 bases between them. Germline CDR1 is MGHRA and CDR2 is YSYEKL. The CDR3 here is CASSPPQPTGNTIYF. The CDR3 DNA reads TGCGCCAGCAGTCCCCCACAGCCGACTGGAAACACCATATATTTT.

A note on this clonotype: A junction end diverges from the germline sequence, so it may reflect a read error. The CDR3, as DNA: TGCAGCGTTGAAGATCATGCAGGCGAGACCGGTTTC. This gives the protein CSVEDHAGETGF. The rearrangement links TRBV29-1 to TRBJ1-2; no clear D gene. Looked up from germline, CDR1 is SQVTM and CDR2 is ANQGSEA. CDR3 length: 12 residues.

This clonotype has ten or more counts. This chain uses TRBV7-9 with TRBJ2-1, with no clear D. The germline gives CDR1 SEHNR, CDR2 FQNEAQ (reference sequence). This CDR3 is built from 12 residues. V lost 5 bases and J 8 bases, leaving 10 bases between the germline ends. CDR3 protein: CASSQKWDEQFF. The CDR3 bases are TGTGCCAGCAGCCAAAAGTGGGATGAGCAGTTCTTC. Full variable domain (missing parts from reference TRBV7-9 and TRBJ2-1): DTGVSQNPRHKITKRGQNVTFRCDPISEHNRLYWYRQTLGQGPEFLTYFQNEAQLEKSRLLSDRFSAERPKGSFSTLEIQRTEQGDSAMYLCASSQKWDEQFFGPGTRLTVL.

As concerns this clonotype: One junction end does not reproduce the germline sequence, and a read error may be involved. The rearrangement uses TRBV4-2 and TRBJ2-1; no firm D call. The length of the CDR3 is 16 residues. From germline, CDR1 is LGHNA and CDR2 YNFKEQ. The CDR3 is CVSSQDMVNSYNEQFF. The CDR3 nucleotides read TGTGTCAGCAGCCAAGATATGGTGAACTCCTACAATGAGCAGTTCTTC.

The DNA of the CDR3 is TGCGCCAGCAGCCAAGAGAGGGCGCGCGATGGGGCTTTCTTT. Amino acids: CASSQERARDGAFF. The rearrangement joins TRBV4-1 to TRBJ1-1; D is undetermined. CDR3 size: 14 residues. The V gene's germline CDR1 is MGHRA and CDR2 YSYEKL. The germline V and J ends were trimmed by 0 bases and 11 bases, with 16 bases remaining between them.